This T cell receptor (beta chain) was obtained from a study of OX40 agonist ivuxolimab in advanced cancers. Assay used: immunoSEQ multiplex PCR; TCRdb lists only in-frame clones, some missing. The sample includes around 100,000 clones, approximately 94% seen only once; the top ten take approximately 2%. Regarding the study as a whole: Among patients with partial responses at 0.1-3.0 mg/kg, clonal expansion was among the lowest.

Blood specimens came from baseline, cycle 4 day 1, and cycle 7 day 1. For this clone: Its antigen is unidentified.

The sequencing here drew on CD4+ or CD8+ T cells sorted from blood, taken in a trial of the OX40 agonist ivuxolimab. This clonotype was sampled from an adult with an advanced solid tumor such as melanoma, head and neck, liver or kidney cancer.

The CDR3 DNA sequence: TGTGCCAGCAGCTCCGGGACTCGAGTCTCTGGGGCCAACGTCCTGACTTTC. Amino acids: CASSSGTRVSGANVLTF. V gene TRBV5-8 combines with J gene TRBJ2-6; a possible D gene is TRBD2 (6 bases). CDR1 is SGHTS, CDR2 YDEGEE, per germline. The CDR3 consists of 17 residues. V was clipped by 3 bases and J by 0 bases, with 13 bases between them.